These T cell receptor beta chains were read from a single sample in a study of CD8+CD57+ T cells in acquired aplastic anemia. From the reads, TCRdb called clonotypes with MiXCR, one entry per CDR3 protein. The table lists more than 150,000 distinct CDR3 sequences, 48% of them singletons. Sequencing was done on a sample of sorted CD4+, CD8+, or CD8+CD57+ T cells (not recorded which) from PBMCs. The receptors originated from a human donor with aplastic anemia. Both conserved end residues are part of each CDR3. The D gene is left open where the match is weak. Only part of the rows carry a size: once, few, many, or a class if the clone is expanded.

TRBV25-1,TRBD1,many,TRBJ1-6,CASRGGQGWSPLHF,TGTGCCAGCAGGGGGGGACAGGGGTGGTCACCCCTCCACTTT
TRBV4-1,-,few,TRBJ1-1,CASSQDGRGNRATEAFF,TGCGCCAGCAGCCAAGACGGGCGGGGGAACAGGGCCACTGAAGCTTTCTTT
TRBV18,TRBD1,few,TRBJ2-2,CASSPRDRGAGELFF,TGTGCCAGCTCACCCCGGGACAGGGGAGCCGGGGAGCTGTTTTTT
TRBV7-9,-,-,TRBJ1-3,CASSRQAYSGNTIYF,TGTGCCAGCAGCCGACAGGCGTACTCTGGAAACACCATATATTTT
TRBV25-1,-,-,TRBJ1-4,CASSESPGTRGEKLFF,TGTGCCAGCAGTGAATCCCCCGGGACGAGAGGGGAAAAACTGTTTTTT
TRBV5-1,TRBD1,-,TRBJ2-7,CASSLSGQGNEQYF,TGCGCCAGCAGCCTGTCGGGACAGGGTAACGAGCAGTACTTC
TRBV6-1,TRBD1,many,TRBJ2-7,CASSLTGTGNGEQYF,TGTGCCAGCAGCTTAACCGGGACAGGGAACGGCGAGCAGTACTTC
TRBV2,TRBD2,-,TRBJ2-5,CASSQGLAETQYF,TGTGCCAGCAGCCAGGGACTAGCAGAGACCCAGTACTTC
TRBV7-9,-,many,TRBJ1-2,CASSFGGGEDGYTF,TGTGCCAGCAGCTTCGGGGGGGGGGAGGATGGCTACACCTTC
TRBV28,-,-,TRBJ2-5,CACQRGSQETQYF,TGTGCTTGCCAACGGGGTTCCCAAGAGACCCAGTACTTC
TRBV6-1,-,-,TRBJ1-3,CASKEASAGRVSGNTIYF,TGTGCCAGCAAAGAGGCTAGTGCTGGGAGAGTCTCTGGAAACACCATATATTTT
TRBV20-1,TRBD1,-,TRBJ1-6,CSAHGQGAKSPLHF,TGCAGTGCTCATGGACAGGGGGCAAAGTCACCCCTCCACTTT
TRBV7-2,TRBD1,-,TRBJ2-1,CASSPDRAYEQFF,TGTGCCAGCAGCCCGGACAGGGCGTATGAGCAGTTCTTC
TRBV6-1,-,many,TRBJ1-1,CASSEARHTEAFF,TGTGCCAGCAGTGAAGCCCGACATACTGAAGCTTTCTTT
TRBV7-2,-,many,TRBJ2-7,CASSLRTKTYEQYF,TGTGCCAGCAGCTTAAGGACGAAGACCTACGAGCAGTACTTC
TRBV7-3,-,-,TRBJ2-7,CASTEWGYEQYF,TGTGCCAGCACCGAGTGGGGGTACGAGCAGTACTTC
TRBV7-3,-,many,TRBJ1-2,CASSPQRTNYGYTF,TGTGCCAGCAGCCCACAACGTACTAACTATGGCTACACCTTC
TRBV19,TRBD1,many,TRBJ1-1,CATLDRWDTEAFF,TGTGCCACCCTGGACAGGTGGGACACTGAAGCTTTCTTT
TRBV5-4,TRBD2,many,TRBJ2-5,CASSSGASGFQETQYF,TGTGCCAGCAGCTCCGGCGCTAGCGGGTTCCAAGAGACCCAGTACTTC
TRBV20-1,-,many,TRBJ1-1,CSARPTLLGEAFF,TGCAGTGCACGACCGACCCTTTTGGGTGAAGCTTTCTTT
TRBV20-1,TRBD2,many,TRBJ2-2,CSARTLAGGTGELFF,TGCAGTGCTAGAACCCTAGCGGGAGGGACCGGGGAGCTGTTTTTT
TRBV7-2,-,many,TRBJ2-7,CASRISEVAYEQYF,TGTGCCAGCAGAATTTCGGAGGTGGCCTACGAGCAGTACTTC
TRBV18,-,few,TRBJ1-1,CASSPPGTEAFF,TGTGCCAGCTCACCGCCAGGCACTGAAGCTTTCTTT